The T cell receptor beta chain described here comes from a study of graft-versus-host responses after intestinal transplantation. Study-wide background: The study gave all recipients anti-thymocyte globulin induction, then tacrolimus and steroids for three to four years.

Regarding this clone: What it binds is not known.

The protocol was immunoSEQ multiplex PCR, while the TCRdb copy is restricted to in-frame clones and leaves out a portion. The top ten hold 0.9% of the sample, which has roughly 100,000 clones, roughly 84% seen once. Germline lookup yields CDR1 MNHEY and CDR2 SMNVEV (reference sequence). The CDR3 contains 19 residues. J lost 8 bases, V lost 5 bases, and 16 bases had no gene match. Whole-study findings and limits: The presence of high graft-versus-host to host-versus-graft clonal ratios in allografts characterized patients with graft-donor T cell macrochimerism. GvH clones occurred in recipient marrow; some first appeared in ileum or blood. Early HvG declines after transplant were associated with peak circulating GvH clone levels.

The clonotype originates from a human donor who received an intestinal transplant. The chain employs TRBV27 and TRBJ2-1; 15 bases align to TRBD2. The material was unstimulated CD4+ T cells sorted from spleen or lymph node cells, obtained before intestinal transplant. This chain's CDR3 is CASSKRTSGGARVRDEQFF. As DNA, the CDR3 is TGTGCCAGCAGTAAGCGGACTAGCGGGGGGGCCAGGGTTAGAGATGAGCAGTTCTTC.